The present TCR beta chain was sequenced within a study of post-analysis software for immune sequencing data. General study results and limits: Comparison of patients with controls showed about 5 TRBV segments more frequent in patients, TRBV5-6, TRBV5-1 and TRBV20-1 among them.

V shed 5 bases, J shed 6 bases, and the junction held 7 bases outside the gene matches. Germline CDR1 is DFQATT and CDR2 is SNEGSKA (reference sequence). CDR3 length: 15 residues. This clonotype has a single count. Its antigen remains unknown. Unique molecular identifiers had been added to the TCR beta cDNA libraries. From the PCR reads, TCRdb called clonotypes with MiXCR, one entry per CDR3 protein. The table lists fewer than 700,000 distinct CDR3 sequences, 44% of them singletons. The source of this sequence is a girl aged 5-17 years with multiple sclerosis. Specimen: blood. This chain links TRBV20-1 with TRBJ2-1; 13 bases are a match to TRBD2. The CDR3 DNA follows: TGCAGTGCTCCCCGACTAGCGGGAGGATCCAATGAGCAGTTCTTC. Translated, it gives CSAPRLAGGSNEQFF.